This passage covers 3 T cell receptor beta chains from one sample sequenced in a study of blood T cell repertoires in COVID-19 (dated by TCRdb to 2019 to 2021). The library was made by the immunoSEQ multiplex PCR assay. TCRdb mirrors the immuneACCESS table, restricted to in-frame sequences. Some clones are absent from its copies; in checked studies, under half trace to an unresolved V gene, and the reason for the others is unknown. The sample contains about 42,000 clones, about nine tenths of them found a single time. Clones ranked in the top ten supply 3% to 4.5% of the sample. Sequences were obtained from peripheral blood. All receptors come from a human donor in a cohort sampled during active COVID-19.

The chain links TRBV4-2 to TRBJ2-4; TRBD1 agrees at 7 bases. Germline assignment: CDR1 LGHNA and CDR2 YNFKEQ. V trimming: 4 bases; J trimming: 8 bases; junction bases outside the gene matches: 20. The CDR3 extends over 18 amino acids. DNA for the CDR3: TGTGCCAGCAGCCCATTAACCGGGACAGCGGTGCGGAGAGACATTCAGTACTTC. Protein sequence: CASSPLTGTAVRRDIQYF.

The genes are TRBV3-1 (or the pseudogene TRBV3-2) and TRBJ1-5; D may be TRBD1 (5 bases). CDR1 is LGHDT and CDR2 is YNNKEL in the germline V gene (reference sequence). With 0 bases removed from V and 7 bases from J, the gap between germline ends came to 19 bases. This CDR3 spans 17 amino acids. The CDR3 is CASSQDVQATELQPQHF. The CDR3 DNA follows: TGTGCCAGCAGCCAAGATGTACAGGCTACAGAGTTACAGCCCCAGCATTTT.

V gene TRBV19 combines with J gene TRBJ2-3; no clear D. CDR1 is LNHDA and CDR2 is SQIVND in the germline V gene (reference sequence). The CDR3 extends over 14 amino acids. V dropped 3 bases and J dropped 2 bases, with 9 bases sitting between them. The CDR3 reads CASSMALFTDTQYF. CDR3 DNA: TGTGCCAGTAGTATGGCACTATTCACAGATACGCAGTATTTT.